The next 19 T cell receptor beta chains were all read from a single sample in a study of blood T cell repertoires in COVID-19. TCRdb keeps only in-frame clones here, not all; method: immunoSEQ multiplex PCR. In the table there are approximately 160,000 clones, roughly nine tenths of which are singletons. Sequences were obtained from peripheral blood. The receptors here all came from a man aged 55 to 70 with active or convalescent COVID-19.

The chain carries TRBV6-5 and TRBJ1-3, with unresolved D. The CDR3 is made up of 15 amino acids. Germline V gene data show CDR1 as MNHEY and CDR2 as SVGAGI. Trimming took 7 bases from V and 1 from J, leaving 14 bases between them. CDR3 protein: CASTVQRGSGNTIYF. As DNA, the CDR3 is TGTGCCAGCACCGTTCAGCGAGGGTCTGGAAACACCATATATTTT.

The chain joins TRBV24-1 to TRBJ1-2; D may be TRBD1 (6 bases). V was clipped by 4 bases and J by 6 bases, with 8 bases between them. Germline loops: CDR1 KGHDR, CDR2 SFDVKD. The CDR3 loop spans 12 amino acids. Here the CDR3 DNA reads TGTGCCACCAGTGACGACAGGAATGGCTACACCTTC. This encodes CATSDDRNGYTF.

The chain joins TRBV24-1 to TRBJ1-1; perhaps TRBD1 as D (6 bases). Germline-derived CDR1 and CDR2 are KGHDR and SFDVKD. Trimming cost V 2 bases and J 1 base, with 10 bases left between them. The CDR3 is made up of 15 amino acids. CDR3 sequence reads: CATSDSGTKNTEAFF. In nucleotides, the CDR3 is TGTGCCACCAGTGATTCTGGGACAAAGAACACTGAAGCTTTCTTT.

Concerning this clone itself: At the DNA level, this CDR3 is encoded by other sequences in the same sample as well. The chain joins TRBV19 to TRBJ1-5; 8 bases fit TRBD1. Trimming removed 2 bases from V and 4 bases from J; junction bases left unmatched: 1. There are 14 residues in the CDR3. CDR1 and CDR2 (germline): LNHDA, SQIVND (reference sequence). The CDR3 DNA follows: TGTGCCAGTAGTATAAGACAGGGGAATCAGCCCCAGCATTTT. It specifies CASSIRQGNQPQHF.

This chain's CDR3 is CASSIAPGNQPQHF. The CDR3 nucleotides are TGTGCCAGTAGTATTGCGCCCGGGAATCAGCCCCAGCATTTT. The chain uses TRBV19 and TRBJ1-5; D remains unclear. The CDR3 runs 14 residues. The V and J ends lost 3 bases and 4 bases respectively, with 10 bases between them. The germline CDR1 and CDR2 sequences are LNHDA and SQIVND (reference sequence).

The chain joins TRBV6-6 to TRBJ2-5; 11 bases map to TRBD2. CDR1 is MNHNY and CDR2 is SVGAGI in the germline V gene (reference sequence). This CDR3 has 17 residues. Unmatched junction bases numbered 14, after V lost 5 bases and J lost 6 bases. Written as DNA, the CDR3 is TGTGCCAGCAGTCAACTAGCGGGGGTGCAAATTTTGAAGACCCAGTACTTC. Translating it yields CASSQLAGVQILKTQYF.

This clone was picked up one time. J is TRBJ2-2 and V is TRBV6-5, with a tentative D call TRBD2 (6 bases). V lost 10 bases, J lost 1 base, and 10 bases lay in between. The germline V gene has CDR1 MNHEY and CDR2 SVGAGI. The CDR3 has 13 residues. This CDR3 reads CAIHSGNTGELFF. CDR3 sequence (DNA): TGTGCCATACATAGCGGGAACACCGGGGAGCTGTTTTTT.

The rearrangement joins TRBV3-1 (or the pseudogene TRBV3-2) to TRBJ1-5; D uncertain. The germline V gene has CDR1 LGHDT and CDR2 YNNKEL (reference sequence). This CDR3 contains 12 residues. V gave up 1 base and J gave up 8 bases, with 6 bases separating them. The CDR3 DNA reads TGTGCCAGCAGCCAAGCCTCGGAGCCCCAGCATTTT. It codes for CASSQASEPQHF.

The chain employs TRBV15 and TRBJ1-2; 8 bases align to TRBD1. Trimming cost V 5 bases and J 1 base; bases outside gene matches: 9. The germline V gene has CDR1 LNHNV and CDR2 YYDKDF (reference sequence). The CDR3 extends over 16 amino acids. CDR3 DNA sequence: TGTGCCACCAGCGGGGGAGACAGGGGCCTTAACTATGGCTACACCTTC. Protein product: CATSGGDRGLNYGYTF.

The chain joins TRBV4-1 to TRBJ1-2; D is possibly TRBD1 (6 bases). Germline V CDR1 and CDR2: MGHRA, YSYEKL. The CDR3 is 15 residues long. The V end lost 0 bases, the J end lost 3 bases, and 11 bases lay between the germline ends. The CDR3 DNA follows: TGCGCCAGCAGCCAAGAAAGGGGGGGTTACTATGGCTACACCTTC. Protein: CASSQERGGYYGYTF.

The chain joins TRBV19 to TRBJ2-7; 7 bases agree with TRBD1. Germline CDR1 is LNHDA and CDR2 is SQIVND (reference sequence). The CDR3 is 15 residues long. V trimming: 6 bases; J trimming: 4 bases; junction bases outside the gene matches: 12. The CDR3 coding sequence is TGTGCCAGTAGGACGAGCAGGGGGAGTGGGTACGAGCAGTACTTC. As protein: CASRTSRGSGYEQYF. Full variable domain (rest looked up from reference TRBV19 and TRBJ2-7): DGGITQSPKYLFRKEGQNVTLSCEQNLNHDAMYWYRQDPGQGLRLIYYSQIVNDFQKGDIAEGYSVSREKKESFPLTVTSAQKNPTAFYLCASRTSRGSGYEQYFGPGTRLTVT.

V is TRBV11-2 and J is TRBJ1-1, with 8 bases identical to TRBD1. The CDR3 has 16 residues. The germline gives CDR1 SGHAT, CDR2 FQNNGV. The J segment lost 1 base and the V segment lost 2 bases, leaving 6 bases of the junction unmatched. CDR3 protein: CASSLRTGFGNTEAFF. DNA of the CDR3: TGTGCCAGCAGCTTAAGGACAGGGTTCGGGAACACTGAAGCTTTCTTT.

This sequence joins TRBV5-4 and TRBJ1-1, with D unresolved. This CDR3 is 11 amino acids long. Germline V gene data show CDR1 as SGHNT and CDR2 as YYREEE (reference sequence). The ends were cut back, 0 bases at V and 7 bases at J, with 4 bases in the middle. The CDR3 here is CASSLVFEAFF. Written as DNA, the CDR3 is TGTGCCAGCAGCTTGGTCTTTGAAGCTTTCTTT.

The V gene is TRBV2, the J gene TRBJ1-3, with 7 bases lining up with TRBD1. V gave up 7 bases and J gave up 1 base; unmatched junction bases: 7. This CDR3 is 15 amino acids long. From germline, CDR1 is SNHLY and CDR2 FYNNEI. DNA of the CDR3: TGTGCCAGCACTGGGATACAGGGGTCTGGAAACACCATATATTTT. Its protein is CASTGIQGSGNTIYF.

The genes are TRBV5-1 and TRBJ2-1; TRBD2 agrees at 9 bases. Germline trimming cut 2 bases from V and 4 bases from J; bases unmatched to any gene: 4. Germline-derived CDR1 and CDR2 are SGHRS and YFSETQ. The CDR3 consists of 15 residues. The CDR3 spells CASSFLAGPYNEQFF. DNA of the CDR3: TGCGCCAGCAGCTTTCTAGCGGGGCCTTACAATGAGCAGTTCTTC.

The chain combines TRBV5-1 with TRBJ2-1, with 7 positions matching TRBD1. The J segment lost 6 bases and the V segment lost 0 bases, leaving 6 bases of the junction unmatched. The germline V gene encodes CDR1 SGHRS and CDR2 YFSETQ. The CDR3 spans 15 residues. The DNA for the CDR3 is TGCGCCAGCAGCTTGGAGGGACAGTTTGGCAATGAGCAGTTCTTC. This sequence encodes CASSLEGQFGNEQFF.

The V and J genes are TRBV6-5 and TRBJ1-4; D may be TRBD1 (5 bases). This CDR3 region has 14 residues. Trimming shortened V by 6 bases and J by 2 bases, and 10 bases separated the two germline ends. CDR1 is MNHEY, CDR2 SVGAGI, per germline. The CDR3 coding sequence is TGTGCCAGCAGGGGGGGGGTGACTAATGAAAAACTGTTTTTT. Its protein is CASRGGVTNEKLFF.

The chain employs TRBV4-1 and TRBJ1-1; D is possibly TRBD1 (5 bases). Germline lookup yields CDR1 MGHRA and CDR2 YSYEKL. With 6 bases removed from V and 4 bases from J, the gap between germline ends came to 18 bases. This CDR3 region has 15 residues. CDR3 protein: CASSPGLLRFTEAFF. The CDR3 nucleotides are TGCGCCAGCAGTCCAGGGTTACTGCGCTTCACTGAAGCTTTCTTT.

This chain links TRBV28 with TRBJ1-3, with 9 bases that match TRBD1. The trim removed 2 bases at V and 8 bases at J, leaving 19 bases unmatched. The length of the CDR3 is 19 residues. Germline assignment: CDR1 MDHEN and CDR2 SYDVKM. This CDR3 reads CASSLPTIRDRVDPDTIYF. CDR3 nucleotides: TGTGCCAGCAGTTTACCGACGATCCGGGACAGGGTCGATCCAGACACCATATATTTT.